The 24 T cell receptor beta chains below were found in one sample sequenced in a study of shared clonotypes between healthy human individuals. Clones were sequenced by immunoSEQ multiplex PCR, and TCRdb holds only the in-frame ones, with some missing. The table shows under 2,500,000 clones, with approximately 95% occurring only once. What was sequenced was naive CD4+ T cells sorted from blood. Documented subset: CD45RA+ positively selected. All receptors come from a man younger than 35 in good health.

The rearrangement uses TRBV7-2 and TRBJ2-7; unclear D gene. CDR3 length: 15 amino acids. Germline V gene lookup returns CDR1 SGHTA and CDR2 FQGNSA. V dropped 3 bases and J dropped 0 bases, with 12 bases sitting between them. CDR3 sequence (DNA): TGTGCCAGCAGCTTGACCGGACCTAGCTCCTACGAGCAGTACTTC. Translated, it gives CASSLTGPSSYEQYF.

V is TRBV13 and J is TRBJ1-2, with 9 bases matching TRBD1. CDR3 length: 13 amino acids. Germline trimming cut 5 bases from V and 6 bases from J; bases unmatched to any gene: 4. CDR1 is PRHDT and CDR2 is FYEKMQ in the germline V gene (reference sequence). CDR3 sequence reads: CASSKGQGDGYTF. DNA of the CDR3: TGTGCCAGCAGCAAGGGACAGGGAGATGGCTACACCTTC.

The CDR3 loop is CASSFASREQYF. CDR3 nucleotides: TGTGCCAGCAGCTTTGCTAGCCGCGAGCAGTACTTC. The rearrangement joins TRBV7-2 to TRBJ2-7; the D gene is possibly TRBD2 (5 bases). V was cut by 3 bases and J by 6 bases, with 9 bases left in between. The germline gives CDR1 SGHTA, CDR2 FQGNSA. There are 12 residues in the CDR3. Supplemented by reference TRBV7-2 and TRBJ2-7, the full variable domain reads GAGVSQSPSNKVTEKGKDVELRCDPISGHTALYWYRQSLGQGLEFLIYFQGNSAPDKSGLPSDRFSAERTGGSVSTLTIQRTQQEDSAVYLCASSFASREQYFGPGTRLTVT.

This clone showed up just once. The CDR3 DNA reads as TGTGCCAGTAGTACGACAGCATTGAACACTGAAGCTTTCTTT. Its protein product is CASSTTALNTEAFF. This chain uses TRBV19 with TRBJ1-1; D may be TRBD1 (5 bases). The germline V and J ends were trimmed by 4 bases and 0 bases, with 9 bases remaining between them. From germline, CDR1 is LNHDA and CDR2 SQIVND (reference sequence). The CDR3 runs to 14 residues.

In nucleotides, the CDR3 is TGTGCCAGCAGTTTTGGCAGCGGAGAGACCCAGTACTTC. Amino acid sequence: CASSFGSGETQYF. This chain connects TRBV27 to TRBJ2-5; D may be TRBD2 (5 bases). This CDR3 has 13 residues. Germline CDR1 is MNHEY and CDR2 is SMNVEV (reference sequence). V gave up 3 bases and J gave up 4 bases, with 9 bases separating them.

The V and J genes are TRBV5-4 and TRBJ2-7, with 7 bases that match TRBD1. Germline V gives CDR1 SGHNT, CDR2 YYREEE (reference sequence). V was pared by 3 bases and J by 5 bases, with 5 bases of the junction left unmatched. The CDR3 is made up of 13 amino acids. CDR3 protein: CASSSTGSHEQYF. CDR3 in DNA: TGTGCCAGCAGCTCGACAGGGTCCCACGAGCAGTACTTC.

The chain couples TRBV5-1 to TRBJ2-7; 8 nucleotides align to TRBD2. The CDR3 extends over 16 amino acids. V lost 4 bases and J lost 6; bases outside the gene matches: 15. Per germline, CDR1 SGHRS and CDR2 YFSETQ. CDR3 in DNA: TGCGCCAGCAGCCTGGACCCCGGGACTAGAAATCGCGAGCAGTACTTC. Protein: CASSLDPGTRNREQYF.

The chain links TRBV21-1 to TRBJ2-1; TRBD1, the table's D call, lacks a check against the DNA. TRBV21-1 is a documented pseudogene. The CDR3 has 13 amino acids. CDR3 nucleotides: TGTGCCAGCAGCAGTGAGGACAGAAATGAGCAGTTCTTC. Translation gives CASSSEDRNEQFF.

The rearrangement links TRBV28 to TRBJ1-4; tentative D call: TRBD1 (5 bases). Trimming removed 7 bases at V and 8 bases at J, with 11 bases between. Germline CDR1 MDHEN, CDR2 SYDVKM. The CDR3 contains 12 residues. The CDR3 region is CASKAGNEKLFF. The CDR3 DNA reads TGTGCCAGCAAGGCAGGGAACGAAAAACTGTTTTTT.

The chain is built from TRBV4-3 and TRBJ2-1; TRBD2 agrees at 13 bases. CDR1 LGHNA and CDR2 YSLEER come from the germline V gene. CDR3 length equals 14 residues. Trimming cost V 6 bases and J 8 bases; bases outside gene matches: 4. The CDR3 DNA reads as TGCGCCAGCAGTGGACTAGCGGGAGATTATGAGCAGTTCTTC. Amino acids: CASSGLAGDYEQFF.

The chain is built from TRBV6-5 and TRBJ1-2, with D tentatively TRBD1 (5 bases). The CDR3 runs to 15 residues. The germline V gene has CDR1 MNHEY and CDR2 SVGAGI. V lost 0 bases to trimming and J lost 4 bases, with 12 bases between them. The CDR3 region is CASSYSPGRSYGYTF. The DNA of the CDR3 is TGTGCCAGCAGTTACTCGCCAGGGAGGAGCTATGGCTACACCTTC.

This clone showed up just once. The rearrangement links TRBV12-5 to TRBJ1-2; tentative D call: TRBD1 (6 bases). Germline CDR1 reads LGHNT; CDR2 reads FRNRAP. The CDR3 length is 14 residues. V shed 0 bases and J shed 3 bases, with 8 bases lying between them. The CDR3 region is CASGLVPGDYGYTF. The CDR3 coding sequence is TGTGCTAGTGGTTTGGTTCCAGGGGACTATGGCTACACCTTC.

Only one count was recorded for this clone. V gene TRBV5-1 combines with J gene TRBJ2-5; 14 bases match TRBD2. The CDR3 totals 16 residues. Germline V gene sequence: CDR1 SGHRS, CDR2 YFSETQ. The junction had 5 bases not matched to a gene; V was cut back by 3 bases and J by 4 bases. The CDR3 DNA follows: TGCGCCAGCAGCTCGGTGGGACTAGCGGGGGCAGAGACCCAGTACTTC. It is translated as CASSSVGLAGAETQYF. The full variable domain, in which reference TRBV5-1 and TRBJ2-5 provide the parts outside the CDR3, is KAGVTQTPRYLIKTRGQQVTLSCSPISGHRSVSWYQQTPGQGLQFLFEYFSETQRNKGNFPGRFSGRQFSNSRSEMNVSTLELGDSALYLCASSSVGLAGAETQYFGPGTRLLVL.

The chain couples TRBV10-3 to TRBJ2-1; 7 bases align to TRBD2. V lost 4 bases and J lost 2; bases outside the gene matches: 8. This CDR3 spans 16 amino acids. The germline V gene has CDR1 ENHRY and CDR2 SYGVKD. CDR3 region: CAISGEGRGAYNEQFF. CDR3 DNA: TGTGCCATCAGTGGGGAAGGGAGGGGTGCCTACAATGAGCAGTTCTTC.

The V and J genes are TRBV9 and TRBJ2-2; tentatively, D is TRBD1 (5 bases). Looked up from germline, CDR1 is SGDLS and CDR2 is YYNGEE. The CDR3 is 18 amino acids. The germline V and J ends were trimmed by 3 bases and 2 bases, with 20 bases remaining between them. Here the CDR3 reads CASSAPVEGAENTGELFF. In nucleotides, the CDR3 is TGTGCCAGCAGCGCCCCCGTAGAAGGGGCGGAAAACACCGGGGAGCTGTTTTTT.

This sequence joins TRBV5-6 and TRBJ2-2; possibly TRBD2 for D (6 bases). The CDR3 length is 15 residues. Germline CDR1 SGHDT, CDR2 YYEEEE. Trimming removed 4 bases from V and 5 bases from J, with 15 bases in between. This CDR3 reads CASSRRTGGTGELFF. CDR3 nucleotides: TGTGCCAGCAGCCGTAGGACCGGGGGAACCGGGGAGCTGTTTTTT. Together with reference TRBV5-6 and TRBJ2-2, the CDR3 gives the full variable domain: DAGVTQSPTHLIKTRGQQVTLRCSPKSGHDTVSWYQQALGQGPQFIFQYYEEEERQRGNFPDRFSGHQFPNYSSELNVNALLLGDSALYLCASSRRTGGTGELFFGEGSRLTVL.

The genes are TRBV29-1 and TRBJ2-5; a possible D gene is TRBD2 (6 bases). V was shortened by 3 bases and J by 5 bases, with 13 bases between the two germline ends. CDR3 size: 13 residues. The germline gives CDR1 SQVTM, CDR2 ANQGSEA. In DNA, the CDR3 is TGCAGCGTTGACAGGGAGGATAGGGAGACCCAGTACTTC. This codes for CSVDREDRETQYF.

The chain carries TRBV9 and TRBJ2-7; a possible D gene is TRBD1 (6 bases). Between the trimmed V and J ends, which lost 4 bases and 5 bases, there was a span of 19 bases. The CDR3 spans 15 residues. CDR1 and CDR2 (germline): SGDLS, YYNGEE. The CDR3 DNA reads TGTGCCAGCAGCCGCAATCAGGACAGAATCAACGAGCAGTACTTC. This codes for CASSRNQDRINEQYF.

This chain joins TRBV5-1 and TRBJ2-4; 9 positions agree with TRBD1. CDR1 and CDR2 from the germline V gene are SGHRS and YFSETQ. CDR3 length: 14 amino acids. Unmatched junction bases numbered 7, after V lost 4 bases and J lost 8 bases. The CDR3 reads CASSPGQGGDIQYF. CDR3 nucleotide sequence: TGCGCCAGCAGCCCGGGACAGGGCGGGGACATTCAGTACTTC.

This chain joins TRBV7-2 and TRBJ2-5; weak D call: TRBD1 (5 bases). Germline V gene lookup returns CDR1 SGHTA and CDR2 FQGNSA. Trimming pared 10 bases from V and 5 bases from J, leaving 17 bases between. This CDR3 has 13 residues. The CDR3 coding sequence is TGTGCCACAGGGATGCAGAACCTGGAGACCCAGTACTTC. Residues: CATGMQNLETQYF.

This clone was detected only once. V is TRBV12-5 and J is TRBJ2-3; possibly TRBD2 for D (6 bases). This CDR3 is 13 amino acids long. Germline CDR1 reads LGHNT; CDR2 reads FRNRAP. Trimming stripped 4 bases from V and 4 bases from J, with 9 bases between. CDR3 sequence (DNA): TGTGCTAGTGGTTCCAGACTAGCAGATACGCAGTATTTT. Translating gives CASGSRLADTQYF.

The rearrangement joins TRBV6-1 to TRBJ1-6; 7 nucleotides agree with TRBD1. Trimming at V came to 1 base and at J to 6 bases, leaving 3 bases not matched to a gene. The length of the CDR3 is 15 residues. Germline assignment: CDR1 MNHNS and CDR2 SASEGT. CDR3 region: CASSEVGGTNSPLHF. The CDR3 bases are TGTGCCAGCAGTGAAGTAGGGGGCACTAATTCACCCCTCCACTTT.

The V gene is TRBV10-3, the J gene TRBJ2-5, with D possibly TRBD1 on 6 matching bases. Germline-derived CDR1 and CDR2 are ENHRY and SYGVKD. Trimming cost V 8 bases and J 3 bases, with 16 bases left between them. The CDR3 length is 14 residues. In DNA, the CDR3 is TGTGCCATCCAGTTCGGGGCAGGGGAAGAGACCCAGTACTTC. Translated: CAIQFGAGEETQYF.

Comment on this clone: Other DNA sequences within the sample encode an identical CDR3. The CDR3 DNA is TGTGCCAGCTCCCCAGGGACAGGAGCCTACGAGCAGTACTTC. Protein: CASSPGTGAYEQYF. The rearrangement joins TRBV18 to TRBJ2-7; 8 bases align to TRBD1. The V segment lost 6 bases and the J segment 2 bases; nucleotides outside the gene matches: 6. The CDR3 has 14 residues. Per the germline V gene, CDR1 is KGHSH and CDR2 is LQKENI.